The 30 T cell receptor beta chains in this list originate from one sample, sequenced in a study of blood T cell repertoires in COVID-19. Method: immunoSEQ multiplex PCR; TCRdb's copy keeps in-frame clones and lacks some. The top ten clones hold approximately 5.1% of a sample with 200,000 to 250,000 clones, roughly 80% of them seen once. What was sequenced was peripheral blood. The receptors here all came from a woman aged 60 to 75 who had recovered from COVID-19.

The chain joins TRBV7-3 to TRBJ2-3; TRBD1 matches at 7 bases. CDR1 SGHTA and CDR2 FQGTGA come from the germline V gene. The CDR3 loop spans 13 amino acids. Trimming took 2 bases from V and 4 from J; bases not matched to a gene: 0. CDR3 coding DNA: TGTGCCAGCAGCTTACAGGGGGCAGATACGCAGTATTTT. This sequence encodes CASSLQGADTQYF.

The rearrangement joins TRBV19 to TRBJ2-7, with D perhaps TRBD2 (6 bases). CDR1 and CDR2 (germline): LNHDA, SQIVND (reference sequence). The length of the CDR3 is 13 residues. Trimming stripped 6 bases from V and 5 bases from J, with 14 bases between. CDR3 sequence: CASRGSSGDEQYF. The CDR3 DNA follows: TGTGCCAGTAGGGGATCCTCGGGGGACGAGCAGTACTTC. The full variable domain, with the rest looked up from reference TRBV19 and TRBJ2-7, is DGGITQSPKYLFRKEGQNVTLSCEQNLNHDAMYWYRQDPGQGLRLIYYSQIVNDFQKGDIAEGYSVSREKKESFPLTVTSAQKNPTAFYLCASRGSSGDEQYFGPGTRLTVT.

The chain couples TRBV19 to TRBJ1-1; D is undetermined. CDR3 length equals 14 residues. CDR1 and CDR2 (germline): LNHDA, SQIVND (reference sequence). V lost 0 bases and J 4 bases, leaving 9 bases between the germline ends. The CDR3 spells CASSIDLRVTEAFF. The DNA of the CDR3 is TGTGCCAGTAGTATAGATCTCCGGGTCACTGAAGCTTTCTTT.

This rearrangement joins TRBV20-1 to TRBJ2-1; D possibly corresponds to TRBD2 (6 bases). CDR3 size: 12 residues. The V end lost 3 bases, the J end lost 7 bases, and 10 bases lay between the germline ends. Germline CDR1 and CDR2: DFQATT and SNEGSKA (reference sequence). CDR3 sequence: CSASLRGNEQFF. In DNA form, the CDR3 reads TGCAGTGCTAGTCTCCGGGGGAATGAGCAGTTCTTC.

The chain links TRBV6-6 to TRBJ2-2; D possibly corresponds to TRBD1 (6 bases). The V end was cut by 7 bases, the J end by 4 bases, with 10 bases between. Germline loops: CDR1 MNHNY, CDR2 SVGAGI (reference sequence). The CDR3 length is 13 residues. CDR3: CASKRDITGELFF. DNA of the CDR3: TGTGCCAGCAAGAGGGACATCACCGGGGAGCTGTTTTTT.

The chain employs TRBV12-3 or TRBV12-4 and TRBJ2-1; perhaps TRBD2 as D (6 bases). V was clipped by 6 bases and J by 9 bases, with 12 bases between them. This CDR3 has 12 amino acids. The CDR3 here is CASRLRDFEQFF. The CDR3 region has the DNA TGTGCCAGCAGACTCCGGGACTTTGAGCAGTTCTTC.

The chain links TRBV7-9 to TRBJ2-7; D might be TRBD1 (6 bases). The CDR3 contains 14 residues. CDR1 and CDR2 from the germline V gene are SEHNR and FQNEAQ (reference sequence). Trimming removed 4 bases at V and 6 bases at J, with 16 bases between. Written as DNA, the CDR3 is TGTGCCAGCAGCTCCGGGACACCTATAGCCGAGCAGTACTTC. It specifies CASSSGTPIAEQYF.

Concerning this clone: One end of the junction is discordant with germline, which a read error may explain. The V call is TRBV2, the J call TRBJ2-7; perhaps TRBD1 as D (6 bases). CDR1 SNHLY and CDR2 FYNNEI come from the germline V gene. This CDR3 has 10 amino acids. CDR3 sequence: CASSEGRGFF. The CDR3 nucleotides are TGTGCCAGCAGTGAGGGCAGGGGCTTTTTC.

The rearrangement links TRBV7-9 to TRBJ2-1, with 11 bases identical to TRBD1. The V gene end was trimmed by 5 bases and the J gene end by 7 bases; junction bases not matched to a gene: 7. CDR3 length: 15 amino acids. In germline, CDR1 is SEHNR, CDR2 FQNEAQ (reference sequence). CDR3 residues: CASSKDRGLGNEQFF. The CDR3 nucleotides read TGTGCCAGCAGCAAGGACAGGGGGCTAGGGAATGAGCAGTTCTTC.

The J gene is TRBJ1-2, the V gene TRBV3-1 (or the pseudogene TRBV3-2); 8 nucleotides agree with TRBD1. Germline values: CDR1 LGHDT, CDR2 YNNKEL (reference sequence). The CDR3 sequence is 17 residues long. V gave up 0 bases and J gave up 1 base; unmatched junction bases: 7. The CDR3 region is CASSQDVTGANNYGYTF. DNA for the CDR3: TGTGCCAGCAGCCAAGATGTGACAGGGGCTAATAACTATGGCTACACCTTC.

CDR3 coding DNA: TGCGCCAGCAGCTCCGGGACAGGGATGGCCCAGACCCAGTACTTC. Amino acids: CASSSGTGMAQTQYF. The rearrangement links TRBV5-1 to TRBJ2-5; 9 bases are shared with TRBD1. The CDR3 length is 15 residues. J was trimmed by 6 bases and V by 3 bases; bases with no gene match: 9. Germline V CDR1 and CDR2: SGHRS, YFSETQ.

The rearrangement uses TRBV6-5 and TRBJ1-2; 12 bases are a match to TRBD1. Per the germline V gene, CDR1 is MNHEY and CDR2 is SVGAGI. V trimming: 5 bases; J trimming: 8 bases; junction bases outside the gene matches: 9. There are 15 residues in the CDR3. The CDR3 sequence: CASSRGGTGGAGYTF. For the CDR3, the DNA is TGTGCCAGCAGTCGCGGGGGGACAGGGGGCGCCGGCTACACCTTC.

The chain has TRBV3-1 (or the pseudogene TRBV3-2) and TRBJ2-5; 7 bases are shared with TRBD1. The CDR3 has 15 residues. The J segment lost 0 bases and the V segment lost 3 bases, leaving 4 bases of the junction unmatched. Germline CDR1 LGHDT, CDR2 YNNKEL (reference sequence). CDR3 sequence: CASSQTGTDQETQYF. The CDR3 region has the DNA TGTGCCAGCAGCCAGACCGGGACAGACCAAGAGACCCAGTACTTC.

V and J are TRBV3-1 (or the pseudogene TRBV3-2) and TRBJ1-1; no clear D gene. The germline V gene encodes CDR1 LGHDT and CDR2 YNNKEL (reference sequence). Trimming stripped 0 bases from V and 0 bases from J, with 5 bases between. The CDR3 has 14 residues. In nucleotides, the CDR3 is TGTGCCAGCAGCCAAGAGAGGCTGAACACTGAAGCTTTCTTT. Amino acids: CASSQERLNTEAFF.

The V call is TRBV5-4, the J call TRBJ1-2, with D uncertain. This CDR3 has 15 amino acids. The V end lost 0 bases, the J end lost 0 bases, and 9 bases lay between the germline ends. CDR1 and CDR2 from the germline V gene are SGHNT and YYREEE (reference sequence). In DNA, the CDR3 is TGTGCCAGCAGCTTGGCGGTCACCGCTAACTATGGCTACACCTTC. Protein: CASSLAVTANYGYTF.

The chain combines TRBV15 with TRBJ2-7, with a tentative D call TRBD1 (5 bases). There are 17 residues in the CDR3. Germline CDR1 reads LNHNV; CDR2 reads YYDKDF (reference sequence). V was trimmed by 0 bases and J by 1 base, leaving 16 bases between them. The CDR3 nucleotides read TGTGCCACCAGCAGAGATGCAGTGGGCCAGGGTTCCTACGAGCAGTACTTC. It translates to CATSRDAVGQGSYEQYF.

The chain employs TRBV6-5 and TRBJ2-1; 7 nucleotides match TRBD1. CDR3 length equals 13 residues. Germline V gene lookup returns CDR1 MNHEY and CDR2 SVGAGI. J was trimmed by 8 bases and V by 6 bases; bases with no gene match: 7. CDR3 loop: CASRFGQDDEQFF. CDR3 DNA: TGTGCCAGCAGGTTTGGACAGGATGATGAGCAGTTCTTC.

The chain links TRBV10-2 to TRBJ1-3; D gene ambiguous. CDR3 length: 11 residues. With 7 bases removed from V and 4 bases from J, the gap between germline ends came to 5 bases. Germline assignment: CDR1 WSHSY and CDR2 SAAADI. The CDR3 region has the DNA TGCGCCAGCACACGGGGAAACACCATATATTTT. This gives the protein CASTRGNTIYF.

As concerns this clone: A read error may account for a junction end that differs from germline. The chain links TRBV2 to TRBJ2-1; TRBD1 matches 10 bases. CDR1 SNHLY and CDR2 FYNNEI come from the germline V gene. The CDR3 runs to 15 residues. For the CDR3, the DNA is TGTGCCAGCAGTAAAGCCGGGACAGGGGCGCGGGAGCAGTTCTTC. Protein product: CASSKAGTGAREQFF.

The chain is built from TRBV6-5 and TRBJ1-2, with 10 bases that match TRBD1. CDR3 length equals 14 residues. V shed 4 bases, J shed 7 bases, and the junction held 6 bases outside the gene matches. The germline gives CDR1 MNHEY, CDR2 SVGAGI. CDR3 protein: CASSFGQGGSGYTF. The CDR3 nucleotides read TGTGCCAGCAGTTTCGGACAGGGGGGAAGTGGCTACACCTTC.

The J gene is TRBJ1-1, the V gene TRBV10-2; D is perhaps TRBD1 (6 bases). CDR1 is WSHSY and CDR2 is SAAADI in the germline V gene. With 7 bases removed from V and 0 bases from J, the gap between germline ends came to 21 bases. This CDR3 has 17 amino acids. The CDR3 region is CASTPLGGGLVNTEAFF. The CDR3 region has the DNA TGCGCCAGCACTCCTTTAGGGGGGGGCCTAGTGAACACTGAAGCTTTCTTT.

The chain joins TRBV30 to TRBJ1-4; D uncertain. CDR3 length: 12 residues. Germline-derived CDR1 and CDR2 are GTSNPN and SVGIG (reference sequence). Trimming left V 3 bases short and J 10 bases short, with 12 bases between. In DNA, the CDR3 is TGTGCCTGGAGCTCACAAAGCGGAAAACTGTTTTTT. Encoded protein: CAWSSQSGKLFF.

V and J are TRBV7-2 and TRBJ1-1; D unclear. CDR3 length: 14 amino acids. Germline CDR1 SGHTA, CDR2 FQGNSA. The V and J ends lost 5 bases and 1 base respectively, with 11 bases between them. CDR3 bases: TGTGCCAGCAGCACCAGACGAGGGAACACTGAAGCTTTCTTT. It translates to CASSTRRGNTEAFF.

As DNA, the CDR3 is TGTGCCAGCAGCTTAGTAACGGCGGGATCTGAAGCTTTCTTT. Protein: CASSLVTAGSEAFF. The genes are TRBV7-8 and TRBJ1-1; D gene uncertain. Per germline, CDR1 SGHVS and CDR2 FQNEAQ. V was trimmed by 1 base and J by 6 bases, leaving 12 bases between them. The CDR3 is 14 residues long.

V is TRBV7-3 and J is TRBJ2-1; possible D gene TRBD1, 5 bases. Per the germline V gene, CDR1 is SGHTA and CDR2 is FQGTGA. The CDR3 extends over 14 amino acids. V lost 9 bases, J lost 5 bases, and 17 bases lay in between. The CDR3 DNA reads TGTGCCAGTAAGCAGGGCGGATTAAACAATGAGCAGTTCTTC. Protein product: CASKQGGLNNEQFF.

The chain links TRBV6-2 or TRBV6-3 to TRBJ1-2, with TRBD1 identical over 12 bases. Losses at the gene ends were 4 bases for V and 5 bases for J; bases not matched to a gene: 2. Looked up from germline, CDR1 is MNHEY and CDR2 is SVGEGT. The length of the CDR3 is 14 residues. This CDR3 reads CASSLGQGAYGYTF. The CDR3 DNA reads as TGTGCCAGCAGTTTGGGACAGGGGGCATATGGCTACACCTTC.

A single count supports this clone. The CDR3 nucleotides are TGTGCCAGCAGTGAATTTCCCAGTAATAATGAAAAACTGTTTTTT. It codes for CASSEFPSNNEKLFF. This chain links TRBV25-1 with TRBJ1-4, with D uncertain. With 1 base removed from V and 4 bases from J, the gap between germline ends came to 10 bases. The CDR3 is 15 amino acids. Germline V gene data show CDR1 as MGHDK and CDR2 as SYGVNS.

Comments on this clone: Additional DNA sequences in this sample encode the identical CDR3. J is TRBJ1-1 and V is TRBV5-1; 10 bases are a match to TRBD1. Looked up from germline, CDR1 is SGHRS and CDR2 is YFSETQ. This CDR3 is 14 amino acids long. Losses at the gene ends were 0 bases for V and 5 bases for J; bases not matched to a gene: 1. In DNA form, the CDR3 reads TGCGCCAGCAGCTTGGAGGGACAGGGGACTGAAGCTTTCTTT. Translating gives CASSLEGQGTEAFF.

This chain joins TRBV4-1 and TRBJ2-1, with 10 bases lining up with TRBD2. V lost 5 bases and J lost 1; bases outside the gene matches: 8. The CDR3 has 17 amino acids. The germline V gene encodes CDR1 MGHRA and CDR2 YSYEKL. The CDR3 DNA is TGCGCCAGCAGCTCTCCGCTAGCGGGGGTATCCTACAATGAGCAGTTCTTC. Residues: CASSSPLAGVSYNEQFF.

The chain uses TRBV5-4 and TRBJ2-5; 7 bases map to TRBD1. The germline V gene encodes CDR1 SGHNT and CDR2 YYREEE (reference sequence). This CDR3 is built from 15 residues. J gave up 0 bases and V 0 bases, and 2 bases lay outside the gene matches. The CDR3 is CASSLGGQNQETQYF. The CDR3 DNA follows: TGTGCCAGCAGCTTGGGGGGACAGAACCAAGAGACCCAGTACTTC.